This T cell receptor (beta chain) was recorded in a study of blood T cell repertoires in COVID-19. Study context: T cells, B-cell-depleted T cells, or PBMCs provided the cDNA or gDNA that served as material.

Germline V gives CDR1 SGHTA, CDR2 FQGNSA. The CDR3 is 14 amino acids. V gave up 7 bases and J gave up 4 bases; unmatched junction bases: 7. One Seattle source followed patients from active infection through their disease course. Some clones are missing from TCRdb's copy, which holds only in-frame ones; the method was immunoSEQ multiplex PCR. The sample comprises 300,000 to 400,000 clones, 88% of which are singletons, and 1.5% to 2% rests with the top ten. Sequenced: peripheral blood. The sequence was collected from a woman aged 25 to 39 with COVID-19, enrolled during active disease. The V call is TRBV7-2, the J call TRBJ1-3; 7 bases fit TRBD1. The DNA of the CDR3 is TGTGCCAGCACAATCACAGGGGACGGAAACACCATATATTTT. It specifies CASTITGDGNTIYF.